The clone carrying this T cell receptor beta chain was seen more than once but under ten times. Its specificity is unknown. Per donor, one heparinised blood draw averaged about 116 mL. Expressed TCRB transcripts were sequenced after all isolated RNA was converted to cDNA. Sequenced by immunoSEQ multiplex PCR; TCRdb stores in-frame clones only, minus some. The table shows approximately 270,000 clones, with 13% to 15% occurring only once. These data are taken from a study of beta chain features in type 1 diabetes. Study results and limitations: Shortening that was moderate but significant affected the TCRB CDR3s of Type 1 diabetes patients in all four CD4+ subsets.

The CDR3 spans 14 residues. CDR1 and CDR2 from the germline V gene are SGHDT and YYEEEE. The V and J ends lost 1 base and 1 base, in that order; junction bases with no gene match: 0. J is TRBJ1-1 and V is TRBV5-6, with 8 bases that match TRBD1. This TCR came from a man younger than 40 with type 1 diabetes. Source material: naive CD4+ T cells from blood. This chain's CDR3 is CASSLTGGNTEAFF. Here the CDR3 DNA reads TGTGCCAGCAGCTTGACAGGGGGGAACACTGAAGCTTTCTTT.